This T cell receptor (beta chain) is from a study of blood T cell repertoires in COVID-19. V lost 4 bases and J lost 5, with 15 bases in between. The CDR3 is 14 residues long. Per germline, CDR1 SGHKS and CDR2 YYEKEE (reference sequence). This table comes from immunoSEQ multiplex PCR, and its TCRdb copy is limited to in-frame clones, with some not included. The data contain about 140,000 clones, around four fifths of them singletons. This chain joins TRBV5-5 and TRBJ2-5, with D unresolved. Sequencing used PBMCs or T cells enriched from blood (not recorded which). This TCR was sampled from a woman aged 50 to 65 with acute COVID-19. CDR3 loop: CASSLGPNRETQYF. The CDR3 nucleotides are TGTGCCAGCAGCCTGGGCCCCAATCGGGAGACCCAGTACTTC.